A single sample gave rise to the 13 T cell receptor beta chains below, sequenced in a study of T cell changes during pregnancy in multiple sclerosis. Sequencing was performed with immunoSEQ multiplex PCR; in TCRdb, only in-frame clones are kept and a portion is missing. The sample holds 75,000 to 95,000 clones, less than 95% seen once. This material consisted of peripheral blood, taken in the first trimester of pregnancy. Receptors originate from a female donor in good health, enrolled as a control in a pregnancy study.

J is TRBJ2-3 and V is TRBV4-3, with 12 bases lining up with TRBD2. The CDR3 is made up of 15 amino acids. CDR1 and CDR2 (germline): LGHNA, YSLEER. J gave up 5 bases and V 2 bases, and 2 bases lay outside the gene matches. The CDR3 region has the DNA TGCGCCAGCAGCCAAACTAGCGGGGGGTTAGATACGCAGTATTTT. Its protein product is CASSQTSGGLDTQYF.

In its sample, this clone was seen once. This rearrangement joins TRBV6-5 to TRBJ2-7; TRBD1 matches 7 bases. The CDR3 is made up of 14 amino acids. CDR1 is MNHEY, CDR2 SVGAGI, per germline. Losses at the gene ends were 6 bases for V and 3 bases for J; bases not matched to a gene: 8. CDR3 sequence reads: CASSRRQGRYEQYF. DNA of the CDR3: TGTGCCAGCAGCCGCCGACAGGGACGCTACGAGCAGTACTTC.

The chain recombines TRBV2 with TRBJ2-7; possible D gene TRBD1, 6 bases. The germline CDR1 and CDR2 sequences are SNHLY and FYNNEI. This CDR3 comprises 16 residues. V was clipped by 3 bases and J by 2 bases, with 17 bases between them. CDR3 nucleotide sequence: TGTGCCAGCAGTGACGTCTCCGGGACAAAGCCCTACGAGCAGTACTTC. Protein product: CASSDVSGTKPYEQYF.

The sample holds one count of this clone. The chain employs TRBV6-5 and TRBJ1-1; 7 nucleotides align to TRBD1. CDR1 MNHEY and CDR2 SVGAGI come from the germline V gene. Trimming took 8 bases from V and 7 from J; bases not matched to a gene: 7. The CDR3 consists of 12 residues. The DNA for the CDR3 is TGTGCCAGCTACCTGGGACAGTTTGAAGCTTTCTTT. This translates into CASYLGQFEAFF.

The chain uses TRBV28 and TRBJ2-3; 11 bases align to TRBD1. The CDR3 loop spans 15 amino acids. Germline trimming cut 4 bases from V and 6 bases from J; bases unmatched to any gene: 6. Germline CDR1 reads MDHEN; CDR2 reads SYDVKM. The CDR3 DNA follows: TGTGCCAGCAGTTCTACCGGGACAGGGGGGGATACGCAGTATTTT. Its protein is CASSSTGTGGDTQYF.

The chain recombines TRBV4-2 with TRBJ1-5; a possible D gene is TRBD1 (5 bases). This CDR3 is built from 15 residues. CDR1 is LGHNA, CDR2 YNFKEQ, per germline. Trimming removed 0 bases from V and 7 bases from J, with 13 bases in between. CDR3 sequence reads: CASSQDLLRGQPQHF. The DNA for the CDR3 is TGTGCCAGCAGCCAAGACCTCCTAAGGGGACAGCCCCAGCATTTT.

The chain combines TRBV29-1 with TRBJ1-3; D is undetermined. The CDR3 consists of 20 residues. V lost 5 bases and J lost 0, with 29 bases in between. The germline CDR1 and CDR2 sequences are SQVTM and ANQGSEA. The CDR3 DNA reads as TGCAGCGTTTTTGCCAGAGGACCCCTGTCGGATGGGAGCTCTGGAAACACCATATATTTT. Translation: CSVFARGPLSDGSSGNTIYF. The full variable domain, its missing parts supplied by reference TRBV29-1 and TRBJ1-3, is SAVISQKPSRDICQRGTSLTIQCQVDSQVTMMFWYRQQPGQSLTLIATANQGSEATYESGFVIDKFPISRPNLTFSTLTVSNMSPEDSSIYLCSVFARGPLSDGSSGNTIYFGEGSWLTVV.

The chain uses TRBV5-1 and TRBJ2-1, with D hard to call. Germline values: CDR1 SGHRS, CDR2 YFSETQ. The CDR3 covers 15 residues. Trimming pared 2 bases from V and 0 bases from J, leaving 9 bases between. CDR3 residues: CASSFAYSSYNEQFF. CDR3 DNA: TGCGCCAGCAGCTTTGCGTACAGCTCCTACAATGAGCAGTTCTTC. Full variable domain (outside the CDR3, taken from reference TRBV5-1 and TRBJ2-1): KAGVTQTPRYLIKTRGQQVTLSCSPISGHRSVSWYQQTPGQGLQFLFEYFSETQRNKGNFPGRFSGRQFSNSRSEMNVSTLELGDSALYLCASSFAYSSYNEQFFGPGTRLTVL.

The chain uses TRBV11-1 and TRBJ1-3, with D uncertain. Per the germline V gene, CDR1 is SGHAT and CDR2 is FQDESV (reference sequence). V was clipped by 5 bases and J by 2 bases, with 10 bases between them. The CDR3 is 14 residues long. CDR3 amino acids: CASSLRSPGNTIYF. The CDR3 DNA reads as TGTGCCAGCAGCCTTCGGTCGCCTGGAAACACCATATATTTT.

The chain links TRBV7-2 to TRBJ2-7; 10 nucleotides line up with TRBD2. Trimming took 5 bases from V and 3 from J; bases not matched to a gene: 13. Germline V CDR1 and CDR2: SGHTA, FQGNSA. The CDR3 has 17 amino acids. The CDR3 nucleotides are TGTGCCAGCAGCCTTTTAGCGGGGGGTTTTCTTGTCTACGAGCAGTACTTC. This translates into CASSLLAGGFLVYEQYF.

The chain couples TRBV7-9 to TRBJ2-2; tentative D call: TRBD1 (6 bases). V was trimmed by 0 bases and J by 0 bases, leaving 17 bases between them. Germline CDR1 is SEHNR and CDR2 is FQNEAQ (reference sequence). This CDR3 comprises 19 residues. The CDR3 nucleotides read TGTGCCAGCAGCTTAGCGTTGCCGACAGGAACCGCGAACACCGGGGAGCTGTTTTTT. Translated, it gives CASSLALPTGTANTGELFF.

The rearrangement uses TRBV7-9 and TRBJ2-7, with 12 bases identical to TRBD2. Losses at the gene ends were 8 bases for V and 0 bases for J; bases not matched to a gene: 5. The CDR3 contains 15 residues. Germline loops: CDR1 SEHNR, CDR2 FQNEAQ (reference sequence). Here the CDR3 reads CASQLAGGRSYEQYF. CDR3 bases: TGTGCCAGCCAACTAGCGGGGGGTCGCTCCTACGAGCAGTACTTC.

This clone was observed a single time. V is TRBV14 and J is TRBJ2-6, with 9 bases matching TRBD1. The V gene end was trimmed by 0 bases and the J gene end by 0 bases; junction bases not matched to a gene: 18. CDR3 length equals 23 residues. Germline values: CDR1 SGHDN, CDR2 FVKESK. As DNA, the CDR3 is TGTGCCAGCAGCCAAGATGGTGGGACAGGGAGGTGGGCCTTCTACTCTGGGGCCAACGTCCTGACTTTC. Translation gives CASSQDGGTGRWAFYSGANVLTF.